This is a list of T cell receptor beta chains from one sample in a study of pediatric ulcerative colitis. Clones were read by immunoSEQ multiplex PCR, and TCRdb kept only the in-frame ones, dropping some. The sample has around 64,000 clones, less than 90% seen once; the top ten hold around 3%. Sequencing input: blood. Source of these receptors: a boy aged 5-17 years with severe ulcerative colitis. CDR3s include the opening cysteine and the closing phenylalanine or tryptophan. D genes are given only for firm matches. Clone size is not always given. Where it is, it says once, few, many or a class for expanded clones.

J | length | size | V | D | DNA | CDR3
TRBJ2-2 | 16 | NA | TRBV2 | TRBD1 | TGTGCCAGCAGGGACCTTTACAGGGGGCTGGGCGGGGAGCTGTTTTTT | CASRDLYRGLGGELFF
TRBJ1-1 | 16 | once | TRBV28 | TRBD1 | TGTGCCAGCAATAGGGGACAGGGGGCGCGGTTCACTGAAGCTTTCTTT | CASNRGQGARFTEAFF
TRBJ2-7 | 16 | NA | TRBV4-3 | TRBD2 | TGCGCCAGCAGCCAAGTGAACGGGGGAGGGCCCTACGAGCAGTACTTC | CASSQVNGGGPYEQYF
TRBJ2-5 | 14 | NA | TRBV4-3 | NA | TGCGCCAGCAGCCAAGACTCCGGTGGGGAGACCCAGTACTTC | CASSQDSGGETQYF
TRBJ2-1 | 15 | NA | TRBV27 | TRBD2 | TGTGCCAGCAGTCCACCTAGCGGGCCGTACAATGAGCAGTTCTTC | CASSPPSGPYNEQFF
TRBJ1-1 | 16 | NA | TRBV19 | NA | TGTGCCAGTAGTACCCCCTTGGGGGGATGGAACACTGAAGCTTTCTTT | CASSTPLGGWNTEAFF
TRBJ2-1 | 14 | NA | TRBV5-4 | TRBD2 | TGTGCCAGCAGTCCGACCCTAGCGGTAAATGAGCAGTTCTTC | CASSPTLAVNEQFF
TRBJ2-3 | 14 | NA | TRBV27 | NA | TGTGCCAGCAGTTCTGAGTTAAGCACAGATACGCAGTATTTT | CASSSELSTDTQYF
TRBJ1-2 | 13 | NA | TRBV19 | NA | TGTGCCAGTAGTGGAGGGATTAACTATGGCTACACCTTC | CASSGGINYGYTF
TRBJ2-7 | 14 | NA | TRBV7-9 | TRBD2 | TGTGCCAGCAGCCCACGCGGGAGTCGGGACGAGCAGTACTTC | CASSPRGSRDEQYF
TRBJ2-7 | 11 | NA | TRBV20-1 | NA | TGCAGTGCTAGAGTGGGCAGGGGGCAGTACTTC | CSARVGRGQYF
TRBJ2-7 | 12 | NA | TRBV7-9 | NA | TGTGCCAGCAGCTTACAGGGTAACGAGCAGTACTTC | CASSLQGNEQYF
TRBJ1-5 | 13 | NA | TRBV7-8 | NA | TGTGCCAGCGGCGGGGTTGGCAATCAGCCCCAGCATTTT | CASGGVGNQPQHF
TRBJ2-7 | 16 | NA | TRBV11-2 | NA | TGTGCCAGCAGCTTAAGGGGGACTTCCCCGGGATACGAGCAGTACTTC | CASSLRGTSPGYEQYF
TRBJ2-3 | 16 | NA | TRBV6-5 | TRBD2 | TGTGCCAGCAGTTCCCTTAGCGGGGGTAGCACAGATACGCAGTATTTT | CASSSLSGGSTDTQYF
TRBJ1-1 | 12 | NA | TRBV7-9 | NA | TGTGCCAGCAGCTTAATCTCGGGAGCAGCTTTCTTT | CASSLISGAAFF
TRBJ2-7 | 15 | NA | TRBV6-1 | NA | TGTGCCAGCAGTGAATCGGCGGCCTTTTCCTACGAGCAGTACTTC | CASSESAAFSYEQYF
TRBJ2-1 | 16 | few | TRBV19 | TRBD2 | TGTGCCAGTAGTGTCAACAACGGACTAGCCGGTGATGAGCAGTTCTTC | CASSVNNGLAGDEQFF
TRBJ1-5 | 24 | NA | TRBV21-1 | NA | TGTGCCAGCAGCAAAGCGCTTTCGGAACGATCACTCAGAGGGGATAGGGATAGCAATCAGCCCCAGCATTTT | CASSKALSERSLRGDRDSNQPQHF
TRBJ1-1 | 12 | few | TRBV7-9 | NA | TGTGCCAGCAGCTTAATGAACACTGAAGCTTTCTTT | CASSLMNTEAFF
TRBJ2-3 | 18 | NA | TRBV5-1 | TRBD2 | TGCGCCAGCAGCTTGGTCGGGACTAGCGCCACTAGCACAGATACGCAGTATTTT | CASSLVGTSATSTDTQYF
TRBJ1-1 | 13 | NA | TRBV11-2 | NA | TGTGCCAGCAGCTTAGAATTTGTGGGCCAGGCTTTCTTT | CASSLEFVGQAFF
TRBJ2-1 | 16 | NA | TRBV7-8 | NA | TGTGCCAGCAGCGCCCGTTTACTTGCTCCTAACAATGAGCAGTTCTTC | CASSARLLAPNNEQFF
TRBJ2-1 | 15 | NA | TRBV9 | TRBD2 | TGTGCCAGCAGCTCAGGGACTAGCGGGAGTCGAGAGCAGTTCTTC | CASSSGTSGSREQFF
TRBJ2-2 | 18 | NA | TRBV30 | NA | TGTGCCTGGAGGGTCCCCATATCTAGCGACACGAACACCGGGGAGCTGTTTTTT | CAWRVPISSDTNTGELFF
TRBJ1-1 | 14 | NA | TRBV6-5 | NA | TGTGCCAGCAGTTCCGACAGGACATTATCTGAAGCTTTCTTT | CASSSDRTLSEAFF
TRBJ2-7 | 15 | NA | TRBV7-9 | TRBD1 | TGTGCCAGCAGCCCAGGTTGGACAGGGTACTACGAGCAGTACTTC | CASSPGWTGYYEQYF
TRBJ2-1 | 14 | few | TRBV5-1 | TRBD1 | TGCGCCAGCAGGGGACAGGGGCGCGGGGATGAGCAGTTCTTC | CASRGQGRGDEQFF
TRBJ2-3 | 13 | NA | TRBV18 | NA | TGTGCCAGCTCACCACCCCCCGCAGATACGCAGTATTTT | CASSPPPADTQYF
TRBJ2-1 | 15 | NA | TRBV5-1 | NA | TGCGCCAGCAGCTTGGACGGGACGTGGTACAATGAGCAGTTCTTC | CASSLDGTWYNEQFF
TRBJ1-4 | 14 | NA | TRBV6-6 | NA | TGTGCCAGCACCATAGGAACCCCCCGCGGGGAACTGTTTTTT | CASTIGTPRGELFF
TRBJ2-7 | 13 | NA | TRBV11-2 | NA | TGTGCCAGCAGCCCATCCCCCACCTACGAGCAGTACTTC | CASSPSPTYEQYF
TRBJ1-1 | 14 | NA | TRBV19 | NA | TGTGCCAGTAGTATAATGACAGGAGACACTGAAGCTTTCTTT | CASSIMTGDTEAFF
TRBJ2-1 | 12 | NA | TRBV2 | NA | TGTGCCAGCATCGGGACCTACAATGAGCAGTTCTTC | CASIGTYNEQFF
TRBJ2-1 | 12 | NA | TRBV7-9 | NA | TGTGCCAGCAGCTTAGCTCGGAACGAGCAGTTCTTC | CASSLARNEQFF
TRBJ2-7 | 14 | few | TRBV11-3 | TRBD1 | TGTGCCAGCAGCTTAAGGGACAGTCCCTACGAGCAGTACTTC | CASSLRDSPYEQYF
TRBJ1-1 | 14 | NA | TRBV5-1 | NA | TGCGCCAGCAGCTTGGATGGGGGCCACACTGAAGCTTTCTTT | CASSLDGGHTEAFF
TRBJ1-1 | 13 | few | TRBV2 | NA | TGTGCCAGCAGTCAACGAAGTGGCACTGAAGCTTTCTTT | CASSQRSGTEAFF
TRBJ1-5 | 15 | NA | TRBV7-6 | NA | TGTGCCAGCAGCTTAGGTTTCGGACTCAATCAGCCCCAGCATTTT | CASSLGFGLNQPQHF
TRBJ2-1 | 13 | NA | TRBV18 | NA | TGTGCCAGCTCACCCTACACAGGGAATGAGCAGTTCTTC | CASSPYTGNEQFF
TRBJ1-1 | 16 | NA | TRBV5-1 | TRBD1 | TGCGCCAGCAGCTTGGAGACAGGGGGAGTCAACACTGAAGCTTTCTTT | CASSLETGGVNTEAFF